This entry lists 12 T cell receptor beta chains sequenced from one sample in a study of T cells expressing NK-cell markers. TCRdb reprocessed the 5' RACE reads and keeps a single row for each CDR3 protein, giving no DNA. The table for this sample gives tens of thousands of distinct CDR3 sequences. Sequencing used blood T cells: a sorted CD56 or NKG2C T cell subset, CD4+ or CD8+ T cells, or bulk PBMC T cells (not recorded which). These TCRs come from a woman between 18 and 70 years old in good health.

The chain carries TRBV3-1 and TRBJ2-3; TCRdb's D call of TRBD2 is untestable without DNA. Germline V gives CDR1 LGHDT, CDR2 YNNKEL (reference sequence). This CDR3 has 15 amino acids. CDR3 residues: CASSQVAENTDTQYF.

V is TRBV7-9 and J is TRBJ2-3; the TRBD1 assignment by TCRdb is unverifiable without DNA. The CDR3 covers 16 residues. Germline V CDR1 and CDR2: SEHNR, FQNEAQ (reference sequence). The CDR3 reads CASSPPTGNGTDTQYF.

The V call is TRBV9, the J call TRBJ1-6. The CDR3 extends over 15 amino acids. Germline CDR1 SGDLS, CDR2 YYNGEE. The CDR3 here is CASSVRGSYNSPLHF.

The V call is TRBV11-2, the J call TRBJ2-7; TCRdb selects TRBD2, and the lack of DNA leaves this call unchecked. Germline CDR1 and CDR2: SGHAT and FQNNGV. The CDR3 is made up of 15 amino acids. The chain's CDR3 is CASSFGREARREQYF.

The chain has TRBV4-1 and TRBJ2-7; absent DNA, TCRdb's TRBD1 call cannot be checked. CDR1 and CDR2 (germline): MGHRA, YSYEKL. The CDR3 loop spans 14 amino acids. The CDR3 sequence: CASSSSPRGYEQYF.

The rearrangement links TRBV27 to TRBJ2-5; TCRdb calls TRBD1, which cannot be checked without DNA. This CDR3 is built from 15 residues. Germline V gene sequence: CDR1 MNHEY, CDR2 SMNVEV (reference sequence). The CDR3 sequence is CASSSGTGGQETQYF.

The CDR3 loop reads CASSPRTGGESGQPQHF. The chain joins TRBV4-1 to TRBJ1-5; TCRdb's assignment of TRBD1 cannot be checked, as there is no DNA. The CDR3 runs to 17 residues. CDR1 MGHRA and CDR2 YSYEKL come from the germline V gene.

The rearrangement links TRBV7-6 to TRBJ1-5. This CDR3 contains 16 residues. CDR1 and CDR2 (germline): SGHVS, FNYEAQ. The CDR3 here is CASSLAPGTRNQPQHF.

The chain links TRBV11-2 to TRBJ2-7; TCRdb returns TRBD2, unconfirmable since there is no DNA. Germline values: CDR1 SGHAT, CDR2 FQNNGV. The CDR3 is 15 residues long. This chain's CDR3 is CASAQLAGVSYEQYF.

V is TRBV20-1 and J is TRBJ2-7; the D call from TCRdb, TRBD1, cannot be confirmed without DNA. The CDR3 runs to 14 residues. Germline V gene sequence: CDR1 DFQATT, CDR2 SNEGSKA (reference sequence). The CDR3 is CSALRDRSSYEQYF.

The chain joins TRBV5-1 to TRBJ1-4. Germline CDR1 reads SGHRS; CDR2 reads YFSETQ. This CDR3 is 16 amino acids long. The CDR3 reads CASSLDRGQTNEKLFF.

The genes are TRBV7-9 and TRBJ2-7; TCRdb names TRBD1, which stays unverified in the absence of DNA. The germline V gene encodes CDR1 SEHNR and CDR2 FQNEAQ (reference sequence). The CDR3 totals 13 residues. The chain's CDR3 is CASSYVTGREQYF.